The 11 T cell receptor beta chains reported below all come from one sample, sequenced in a study of CXCR3-negative and CXCR3-positive naive CD8 T cells. With UMI labels, 5' RACE was used to prepare the TRB cDNA libraries. TCRdb reprocessed the 5' RACE reads and reports one entry per CDR3 protein, with no DNA. The sample's table shows more than 45,000 distinct CDR3 sequences. Sequencing was performed on naive CXCR3- CD8+ T cells from blood. Subset meaning: CD45RO-CCR7+CD27+CD95- naive CD8+ T cells lacking CXCR3 (TNR3-). These receptors all come from a human donor in good health. Some clones in this sample may be carry-over from other donors' samples.

The chain links TRBV25-1 to TRBJ2-1; TCRdb's assignment of TRBD1 cannot be checked, as there is no DNA. This CDR3 has 17 residues. Germline CDR1 MGHDK, CDR2 SYGVNS. CDR3 region: CASSDSFGGTPIDEQFF.

The chain carries TRBV7-2 and TRBJ1-2; TCRdb's assignment of TRBD1 cannot be checked, as there is no DNA. From germline, CDR1 is SGHTA and CDR2 FQGNSA. The CDR3 spans 15 residues. This chain's CDR3 is CASSYAIQGNYGYTF.

The chain recombines TRBV28 with TRBJ1-5; TCRdb indicates TRBD1, and absent DNA this call remains unverified. The CDR3 length is 14 residues. Germline CDR1 is MDHEN and CDR2 is SYDVKM. CDR3 in amino acids: CASSFTRGRQPQHF.

The J gene is TRBJ2-5, the V gene TRBV29-1; absent DNA, TCRdb's TRBD1 call cannot be checked. This CDR3 spans 14 amino acids. Germline V gene lookup returns CDR1 SQVTM and CDR2 ANQGSEA. The CDR3: CSVVQTGGVETQYF. Using reference TRBV29-1 and TRBJ2-5 for the parts outside the CDR3, the full variable domain is SAVISQKPSRDICQRGTSLTIQCQVDSQVTMMFWYRQQPGQSLTLIATANQGSEATYESGFVIDKFPISRPNLTFSTLTVSNMSPEDSSIYLCSVVQTGGVETQYFGPGTRLLVL.

The genes are TRBV7-9 and TRBJ1-2; lacking DNA, the TRBD1 call made by TCRdb goes unchecked. The length of the CDR3 is 15 residues. CDR1 is SEHNR and CDR2 is FQNEAQ in the germline V gene (reference sequence). The CDR3: CASSTGDSPNYGYTF.

The gene calls are TRBV4-3 and TRBJ2-7; TCRdb lists TRBD1, though no DNA is available to test this call. The CDR3 has 16 amino acids. Germline V gene sequence: CDR1 LGHNA, CDR2 YSLEER. This CDR3 is CASSQVRQGALSEQYF.

The chain recombines TRBV12-3 or TRBV12-4 with TRBJ2-1; TCRdb reports TRBD1, a call that lacks DNA to check it against. CDR3 size: 16 residues. The chain's CDR3 is CASRFTQELWNNEQFF.

The gene calls are TRBV29-1 and TRBJ2-1; TCRdb names TRBD2, which stays unverified in the absence of DNA. The CDR3 consists of 11 residues. Per the germline V gene, CDR1 is SQVTM and CDR2 is ANQGSEA. This CDR3 reads CSVPFSGSMIF.

The chain recombines TRBV14 with TRBJ2-7. CDR1 is SGHDN and CDR2 is FVKESK in the germline V gene. The CDR3 totals 12 residues. CDR3 region: CASSQAAYEQYF.

The V call is TRBV4-2, the J call TRBJ1-5. The CDR3 has 15 amino acids. The germline gives CDR1 LGHNA, CDR2 YNFKEQ. CDR3 sequence reads: CASSQERGSNQPQHF.

The V call is TRBV5-1, the J call TRBJ2-7. The CDR3 spans 12 residues. CDR1 and CDR2 from the germline V gene are SGHRS and YFSETQ. This CDR3 reads CASSLEDYEQYF.